Presented here are 20 T cell receptor beta chains from one specimen sequenced in a study of blood T cell repertoires in COVID-19 (dated by TCRdb to between 2020 and 2021). Library creation used the immunoSEQ multiplex PCR assay. TCRdb limited this immuneACCESS table to in-frame rearrangements with V and J called. A share of clones is missing; checked studies link under half to unresolved V genes, and the rest is unexplained. The sample has about 140,000 clones on record, roughly four fifths of them singletons. The biggest ten clones account for roughly 6.5% of the sample. The specimen was peripheral blood. These receptors came from a human donor in a cohort sampled during active COVID-19.

The rearrangement links TRBV19 to TRBJ2-3, with 7 nucleotides matching TRBD1. The V segment lost 1 base and the J segment 4 bases; nucleotides outside the gene matches: 17. The CDR3 has 19 residues. Per the germline V gene, CDR1 is LNHDA and CDR2 is SQIVND (reference sequence). The CDR3: CASSIGPPRAGGRADTQYF. CDR3 DNA sequence: TGTGCCAGTAGTATAGGTCCCCCGAGGGCAGGGGGACGGGCAGATACGCAGTATTTT.

This clone occurred a few times. The J gene is TRBJ2-3, the V gene TRBV9; 15 nucleotides line up with TRBD2. Germline V gene lookup returns CDR1 SGDLS and CDR2 YYNGEE. With V trimmed by 3 bases and J by 5 bases, 10 bases remained unmatched. The CDR3 totals 18 residues. The CDR3 spells CASSAPPGLAGGKDTQYF. CDR3 coding DNA: TGTGCCAGCAGCGCCCCCCCGGGACTAGCGGGGGGAAAAGATACGCAGTATTTT. Complete variable domain (other parts from reference TRBV9 and TRBJ2-3): DSGVTQTPKHLITATGQRVTLRCSPRSGDLSVYWYQQSLDQGLQFLIQYYNGEERAKGNILERFSAQQFPDLHSELNLSSLELGDSALYFCASSAPPGLAGGKDTQYFGPGTRLTVL.

The chain joins TRBV28 to TRBJ1-5, with D perhaps TRBD1 (5 bases). With 5 bases removed from V and 5 bases from J, the gap between germline ends came to 13 bases. CDR3 size: 14 residues. Germline CDR1 is MDHEN and CDR2 is SYDVKM. This chain's CDR3 is CASSPPPRDQPQHF. The CDR3 DNA reads as TGTGCCAGCAGTCCCCCGCCCAGGGATCAGCCCCAGCATTTT.

The chain joins TRBV18 to TRBJ1-2; D gene uncertain. The V gene lost 0 bases and the J gene lost 8 bases, with 13 bases spanning the gap. This CDR3 is 14 amino acids long. Looked up from germline, CDR1 is KGHSH and CDR2 is LQKENI. This chain's CDR3 is CASSPPGEAWGYTF. CDR3 sequence (DNA): TGTGCCAGCTCACCACCCGGTGAAGCTTGGGGCTACACCTTC. Full variable domain (missing parts from reference TRBV18 and TRBJ1-2): NAGVMQNPRHLVRRRGQEARLRCSPMKGHSHVYWYRQLPEEGLKFMVYLQKENIIDESGMPKERFSAEFPKEGPSILRIQQVVRGDSAAYFCASSPPGEAWGYTFGSGTRLTVV.

The sample holds a few counts of this clone. The CDR3 DNA is TGTGCCAGCAGCGCCCGGGAGTTCACAGATACGCAGTATTTT. It encodes CASSAREFTDTQYF. The chain couples TRBV9 to TRBJ2-3, with TRBD2 as a possible D gene (6 bases). The CDR3 is made up of 14 amino acids. Per germline, CDR1 SGDLS and CDR2 YYNGEE. The V and J ends lost 3 bases and 2 bases respectively, with 10 bases between them.

The chain is built from TRBV7-2 and TRBJ1-5; no definite D call. Trimming took 5 bases from V and 4 from J, leaving 18 bases between them. Germline CDR1 and CDR2: SGHTA and FQGNSA. The CDR3 runs 16 residues. The CDR3 sequence: CASSPAEDAGNQPQHF. In DNA form, the CDR3 reads TGTGCCAGCAGCCCAGCCGAGGACGCGGGAAATCAGCCCCAGCATTTT.

V gene TRBV3-1 (or the pseudogene TRBV3-2) combines with J gene TRBJ2-3, with 8 bases lining up with TRBD2. V trimming: 0 bases; J trimming: 6 bases; junction bases outside the gene matches: 8. Germline CDR1 is LGHDT and CDR2 is YNNKEL (reference sequence). This CDR3 has 16 amino acids. CDR3 sequence (DNA): TGTGCCAGCAGCCAAGATACGGGGGGGGCAGCGGATACGCAGTATTTT. Translating gives CASSQDTGGAADTQYF.

Here the CDR3 reads CASSVRGTVPDGYTF. The CDR3, as DNA: TGTGCCAGCAGCGTTAGGGGGACAGTCCCGGATGGCTACACCTTC. The J gene is TRBJ1-2, the V gene TRBV9, with 7 bases matching TRBD1. From germline, CDR1 is SGDLS and CDR2 YYNGEE. The CDR3 is made up of 15 amino acids. V lost 2 bases, J lost 6 bases, and 10 bases stayed unmatched.

The chain couples TRBV29-1 to TRBJ1-1, with D possibly being TRBD1 (5 bases). Looked up from germline, CDR1 is SQVTM and CDR2 is ANQGSEA. This CDR3 is built from 13 residues. The V end was cut by 7 bases, the J end by 0 bases, with 12 bases between. CDR3 nucleotides: TGCAGCGGGGCCTACAGGCTGAACACTGAAGCTTTCTTT. As protein: CSGAYRLNTEAFF.

This chain connects TRBV4-2 to TRBJ1-4; perhaps TRBD1 as D (6 bases). V lost 4 bases to trimming and J lost 3 bases, with 9 bases between them. This CDR3 contains 14 residues. The germline V gene has CDR1 LGHNA and CDR2 YNFKEQ. The DNA for the CDR3 is TGTGCCAGCAGCCGGGACACCTCTAATGAAAAACTGTTTTTT. This sequence encodes CASSRDTSNEKLFF.

The chain links TRBV3-1 (or the pseudogene TRBV3-2) to TRBJ2-1, with D possibly TRBD2 on 6 matching bases. Trimming cost V 3 bases and J 15 bases, with 18 bases left between them. Germline V gene sequence: CDR1 LGHDT, CDR2 YNNKEL (reference sequence). The CDR3 covers 13 residues. The CDR3 nucleotides read TGTGCCAGCAGCCAGGCAAGGGTGGGGGGACCGTTCTTC. Residues: CASSQARVGGPFF.

The chain combines TRBV5-1 with TRBJ2-5; the D gene is possibly TRBD2 (6 bases). This CDR3 has 16 amino acids. Trimming cost V 2 bases and J 9 bases, with 23 bases left between them. Germline lookup yields CDR1 SGHRS and CDR2 YFSETQ. CDR3 region: CASSFGGSGSSTAQYF. The CDR3 nucleotides are TGCGCCAGCAGCTTCGGTGGTAGCGGATCAAGTACGGCCCAGTACTTC.

This chain uses TRBV7-3 with TRBJ1-4, with D possibly matching TRBD1 (5 bases). This CDR3 region has 13 residues. V gave up 5 bases and J gave up 4 bases, with 8 bases separating them. Germline V gene lookup returns CDR1 SGHTA and CDR2 FQGTGA. The CDR3, as DNA: TGTGCCAGCAGCCGGGGGGTTAATGAAAAACTGTTTTTT. Translating gives CASSRGVNEKLFF.

The chain couples TRBV19 to TRBJ2-7; 7 bases match TRBD1. After removal of 4 bases from V and 5 bases from J, the junction contained 8 bases not matched to a gene. This CDR3 comprises 14 residues. In germline, CDR1 is LNHDA, CDR2 SQIVND (reference sequence). The CDR3 nucleotides read TGTGCCAGTAGTACGGGACAGACGGTCCACGAGCAGTACTTC. Translating it yields CASSTGQTVHEQYF. Full variable domain (rest looked up from reference TRBV19 and TRBJ2-7): DGGITQSPKYLFRKEGQNVTLSCEQNLNHDAMYWYRQDPGQGLRLIYYSQIVNDFQKGDIAEGYSVSREKKESFPLTVTSAQKNPTAFYLCASSTGQTVHEQYFGPGTRLTVT.

Here the CDR3 reads CASSLGLGGETQYF. For the CDR3, the DNA is TGTGCCAGCAGCTTAGGACTCGGGGGGGAGACCCAGTACTTC. V is TRBV13 and J is TRBJ2-5, with 7 bases that match TRBD2. J lost 5 bases, V lost 0 bases, and 3 bases had no gene match. The CDR3 has 14 residues. Germline V CDR1 and CDR2: PRHDT, FYEKMQ (reference sequence). The variable domain in full, completed from reference TRBV13 and TRBJ2-5, reads AAGVIQSPRHLIKEKRETATLKCYPIPRHDTVYWYQQGPGQDPQFLISFYEKMQSDKGSIPDRFSAQQFSDYHSELNMSSLELGDSALYFCASSLGLGGETQYFGPGTRLLVL.

This chain connects TRBV5-4 to TRBJ2-7; D remains ambiguous. CDR1 and CDR2 (germline): SGHNT, YYREEE (reference sequence). Trimming pared 3 bases from V and 4 bases from J, leaving 17 bases between. The CDR3 has 15 amino acids. The CDR3 sequence: CASSSEGRSEYEQYF. CDR3 nucleotide sequence: TGTGCCAGCAGCTCCGAAGGTCGGTCGGAGTACGAGCAGTACTTC.

V gene TRBV5-4 combines with J gene TRBJ2-5; 9 bases align to TRBD2. Germline CDR1 is SGHNT and CDR2 is YYREEE (reference sequence). V lost 1 base and J lost 1; bases outside the gene matches: 5. The CDR3 extends over 16 amino acids. This CDR3 is CASSLSLAGIQETQYF. As DNA, the CDR3 is TGTGCCAGCAGCTTGTCACTAGCGGGCATCCAAGAGACCCAGTACTTC.

In the case of this clone: Relative to the germline gene, one junction end is altered; a read error may explain this. The chain recombines TRBV7-7 with TRBJ2-2; D remains unclear. CDR1 is SSHAT and CDR2 is FNYEAQ in the germline V gene (reference sequence). This CDR3 spans 13 amino acids. The CDR3 DNA reads TGTGCTAGCAGCTTAGGTTACGGCGGGGAGCTGTTTTTT. It codes for CASSLGYGGELFF.

The chain is built from TRBV25-1 and TRBJ2-1; D is undetermined. The CDR3 covers 15 residues. Germline V gene sequence: CDR1 MGHDK, CDR2 SYGVNS. V was shortened by 1 base and J by 4 bases, with 11 bases between the two germline ends. The CDR3 DNA reads TGTGCCAGCAGTGAATCCGCAGGATTTTACAATGAGCAGTTCTTC. Amino acids: CASSESAGFYNEQFF.

V usage is TRBV24-1 and J usage is TRBJ2-1; the match to TRBD2 covers 9 bases. This CDR3 is 18 amino acids long. V shed 2 bases and J 4 bases; nucleotides not matched to a gene: 11. CDR1 is KGHDR, CDR2 SFDVKD, per germline. The CDR3 spells CATSDSAPGGGAYNEQFF. The CDR3 DNA follows: TGTGCCACCAGTGATTCAGCCCCTGGCGGGGGGGCTTACAATGAGCAGTTCTTC.